These 16 T cell receptor beta chains came from one sample sequenced in a study of cytomegalovirus exposure and HLA in healthy donors. The primer mix had 60 Vbeta and 13 Jbeta primers. TCRdb's copy holds only in-frame clones and misses some; the assay was immunoSEQ multiplex PCR. The table lists about 150,000 clones, more than 75% of them singletons. The specimen sequenced was PBMCs. These receptors originate from a man younger than 45 in good health and CMV-seropositive.

This clone was counted a single time. The rearrangement links TRBV19 to TRBJ1-5; unclear D gene. CDR1 is LNHDA, CDR2 SQIVND, per germline (reference sequence). The V end was cut by 5 bases, the J end by 3 bases, with 11 bases between. The CDR3 runs 14 residues. The CDR3 DNA reads as TGTGCCAGTAGTTACAGAAAAGACAATCAGCCCCAGCATTTT. Amino acid sequence: CASSYRKDNQPQHF.

The chain combines TRBV7-8 with TRBJ2-3; maybe TRBD2 (6 bases). This CDR3 comprises 14 residues. The germline V and J ends were trimmed by 3 bases and 0 bases, with 7 bases remaining between them. CDR1 is SGHVS and CDR2 is FQNEAQ in the germline V gene. For the CDR3, the DNA is TGTGCCAGCAGCTTCGGGAGTAGCACAGATACGCAGTATTTT. Translated, it gives CASSFGSSTDTQYF. The variable domain in full, completed from reference TRBV7-8 and TRBJ2-3, reads GAGVSQSPRYKVAKRGQDVALRCDPISGHVSLFWYQQALGQGPEFLTYFQNEAQLDKSGLPSDRFFAERPEGSVSTLKIQRTQQEDSAVYLCASSFGSSTDTQYFGPGTRLTVL.

This chain connects TRBV6-5 to TRBJ1-5; 9 bases align to TRBD1. Germline trimming cut 0 bases from V and 1 base from J; bases unmatched to any gene: 1. The CDR3 extends over 16 amino acids. CDR1 is MNHEY and CDR2 is SVGAGI in the germline V gene. The CDR3, as DNA: TGTGCCAGCAGTTACTCCGGACAGGGGAGCAATCAGCCCCAGCATTTT. Translating gives CASSYSGQGSNQPQHF.

This clone was seen a few times. This chain uses TRBV30 with TRBJ2-3; 9 nucleotides line up with TRBD2. With 4 bases clipped from V and 2 bases from J, the junction kept 1 base outside the gene matches. Germline-derived CDR1 and CDR2 are GTSNPN and SVGIG (reference sequence). CDR3 size: 13 residues. The CDR3 DNA reads as TGTGCCTGGACTAGCGGGAACACAGATACGCAGTATTTT. This gives the protein CAWTSGNTDTQYF.

The gene calls are TRBV9 and TRBJ2-3; TRBD2 agrees at 9 bases. The CDR3 has 16 residues. Looked up from germline, CDR1 is SGDLS and CDR2 is YYNGEE. With 3 bases clipped from V and 6 bases from J, the junction kept 11 bases outside the gene matches. CDR3 residues: CASSAEPSGISDTQYF. CDR3 nucleotides: TGTGCCAGCAGCGCTGAGCCTAGCGGGATTTCGGATACGCAGTATTTT.

The chain uses TRBV7-9 and TRBJ1-5; D unclear. Per germline, CDR1 SEHNR and CDR2 FQNEAQ (reference sequence). The CDR3 loop spans 12 amino acids. The ends were cut back, 4 bases at V and 8 bases at J, with 9 bases in the middle. The CDR3 nucleotides read TGTGCCAGCAGCTCTATGATAGAGCCCCAGCATTTT. This sequence encodes CASSSMIEPQHF.

The rearrangement joins TRBV5-4 to TRBJ2-7; no definite D call. The CDR3 runs to 13 residues. Germline V gives CDR1 SGHNT, CDR2 YYREEE (reference sequence). Between the trimmed V and J ends, which lost 4 bases and 9 bases, there was a span of 17 bases. CDR3 loop: CASSRPSAVSQYF. The CDR3 DNA follows: TGTGCCAGCAGCCGCCCAAGCGCCGTATCGCAGTACTTC. The whole variable domain, remainder taken from reference TRBV5-4 and TRBJ2-7, is ETGVTQSPTHLIKTRGQQVTLRCSSQSGHNTVSWYQQALGQGPQFIFQYYREEENGRGNFPPRFSGLQFPNYSSELNVNALELDDSALYLCASSRPSAVSQYFGPGTRLTVT.

The chain links TRBV28 to TRBJ1-4, with TRBD1 matching 7 bases. V dropped 2 bases and J dropped 4; count of bases not matched to a gene: 4. Germline CDR1 and CDR2: MDHEN and SYDVKM. The CDR3 spans 15 residues. DNA of the CDR3: TGTGCCAGCAGTTTAATGACAGGGAATAATGAAAAACTGTTTTTT. It encodes CASSLMTGNNEKLFF. Full variable domain (rest looked up from reference TRBV28 and TRBJ1-4): DVKVTQSSRYLVKRTGEKVFLECVQDMDHENMFWYRQDPGLGLRLIYFSYDVKMKEKGDIPEGYSVSREKKERFSLILESASTNQTSMYLCASSLMTGNNEKLFFGSGTQLSVL.

The chain carries TRBV7-8 and TRBJ2-1; 9 positions agree with TRBD1. Germline V CDR1 and CDR2: SGHVS, FQNEAQ. J gave up 6 bases and V 4 bases, and 4 bases lay outside the gene matches. The CDR3 has 14 residues. The CDR3 bases are TGTGCCAGCAGCTGGTCGACAGGGGGCAATGAGCAGTTCTTC. Protein: CASSWSTGGNEQFF.

The chain links TRBV7-3 to TRBJ2-7, with 8 bases fitting TRBD1. J was trimmed by 2 bases and V by 5 bases; bases with no gene match: 5. Germline V gives CDR1 SGHTA, CDR2 FQGTGA. The CDR3 contains 14 residues. CDR3 in DNA: TGTGCCAGCAGCCCCGGACAGGGCACCTACGAGCAGTACTTC. Protein: CASSPGQGTYEQYF.

CDR3: CASSPGPTNEKLFF. The DNA of the CDR3 is TGTGCCAGCAGTCCAGGTCCAACTAATGAAAAACTGTTTTTT. The chain is built from TRBV27 and TRBJ1-4; D is unresolved. V gave up 5 bases and J gave up 0 bases, with 7 bases separating them. Germline CDR1 reads MNHEY; CDR2 reads SMNVEV (reference sequence). The CDR3 runs 14 residues.

The DNA of the CDR3 is TGTGCCAGCAGCGTTCACCGGGACAGGACCAACTCCTACGAGCAGTACTTC. It codes for CASSVHRDRTNSYEQYF. The chain combines TRBV9 with TRBJ2-7; 8 bases are a match to TRBD1. Per germline, CDR1 SGDLS and CDR2 YYNGEE. Unmatched junction bases numbered 10, after V lost 2 bases and J lost 0 bases. The CDR3 loop spans 17 amino acids. The full variable domain, in which reference TRBV9 and TRBJ2-7 provide the parts outside the CDR3, is DSGVTQTPKHLITATGQRVTLRCSPRSGDLSVYWYQQSLDQGLQFLIQYYNGEERAKGNILERFSAQQFPDLHSELNLSSLELGDSALYFCASSVHRDRTNSYEQYFGPGTRLTVT.

The chain employs TRBV29-1 and TRBJ2-1, with 10 positions matching TRBD2. The CDR3 length is 13 residues. The junction had 9 bases not matched to a gene; V was cut back by 6 bases and J by 10 bases. Germline V gene data show CDR1 as SQVTM and CDR2 as ANQGSEA. CDR3 bases: TGCAGCGTAGGGACTAGCGCGCGTTTGGAGCAGTTCTTC. Translation: CSVGTSARLEQFF.

The chain employs TRBV7-9 and TRBJ1-2, with D possibly matching TRBD1 (5 bases). V shed 4 bases and J shed 4 bases, with 16 bases lying between them. The germline V gene has CDR1 SEHNR and CDR2 FQNEAQ (reference sequence). This CDR3 contains 15 residues. The DNA of the CDR3 is TGTGCCAGCAGCTCCCCCGCGGGGGTTGGCTATGGCTACACCTTC. Translation: CASSSPAGVGYGYTF.

This sequence joins TRBV19 and TRBJ2-7; D might be TRBD1 (5 bases). The germline V gene encodes CDR1 LNHDA and CDR2 SQIVND (reference sequence). The CDR3 has 15 residues. V lost 1 base and J lost 2, with 12 bases in between. Here the CDR3 reads CASSIAAGKAYEQYF. The CDR3 coding sequence is TGTGCCAGTAGTATAGCGGCAGGGAAAGCCTACGAGCAGTACTTC.

The V call is TRBV5-1, the J call TRBJ1-5; D unclear. V dropped 5 bases and J dropped 11 bases, with 14 bases sitting between them. Per germline, CDR1 SGHRS and CDR2 YFSETQ. The length of the CDR3 is 12 residues. CDR3 nucleotide sequence: TGCGCCAGCAGTCCGGACGGGATGTCCCAGCATTTT. Translated: CASSPDGMSQHF.